Listed below are T cell receptor beta chains from one sample, sequenced in a study of blood T cells in healthy people across ages. TCRdb fed the 5' RACE reads into MiXCR, producing one record per CDR3 protein. This table holds hundreds of thousands of distinct CDR3 sequences, 52% found once. Sequencing input: blood. These receptors were obtained from a woman of 80 years or more in good health. CDR3s include the opening cysteine and the closing phenylalanine or tryptophan. Fields, in order: clone size, J gene, V gene, D gene, CDR3 DNA, CDR3 protein. A D gene is named only where the DNA matches it firmly. Not every row has a clone size; where given, it reads once, few, many or a size class.

>few|TRBJ2-3|TRBV20-1|NA
TGCAGTGCTAGAAAAGGGGGTGAAACAGATACGCAGTATTTT
CSARKGGETDTQYF
>few|TRBJ2-1|TRBV2|NA
TGTGCCAGCAGTGTCGGGCCCCCCGACGATGAGCAGTTCTTC
CASSVGPPDDEQFF
>many|TRBJ2-2|TRBV6-5|NA
TGTGCCAGCAGTTATGGGGGGGGCCCCGGGGAGCTGTTTTTT
CASSYGGGPGELFF
>few|TRBJ2-5|TRBV12-3/TRBV12-4|NA
TGTGCCAGCAGCCGGGGTCAGGACCCGAAGACCCAGTACTTC
CASSRGQDPKTQYF
>NA|TRBJ1-3|TRBV28|NA
TGTGCCAGCAGTTCCCCTACGGATCCGGAGGCTGGAGACACCATATATTTT
CASSSPTDPEAGDTIYF
>many|TRBJ2-7|TRBV7-2|NA
TGTGCCAGCAGCTTAGCGCCTGAAGCCGAGCAGTACTTC
CASSLAPEAEQYF
>once|TRBJ2-7|TRBV5-1|NA
TGCGCCAGCAACTCCCAGACTAGAGTCGACGAGCAGTACTTC
CASNSQTRVDEQYF
>few|TRBJ1-2|TRBV27|NA
TGTGCCAGCAGTTTATGGGTCGGATCTGGCTACACCTTC
CASSLWVGSGYTF
>NA|TRBJ2-5|TRBV7-7|TRBD1
TGTGCCAGCAGCTTAGAAGGGACAGCCCAAGAGACCCAGTACTTC
CASSLEGTAQETQYF
>many|TRBJ2-1|TRBV11-2|TRBD1
TGTGCCAGCAGCCCCTACAGGGGGCGAGGGTACAATGAGCAGTTCTTC
CASSPYRGRGYNEQFF
>few|TRBJ1-1|TRBV3-1|NA
TGTGCCAGCAGGCAAGTGGCCAACACTGAAGCTTTCTTT
CASRQVANTEAFF
>NA|TRBJ2-6|TRBV29-1|NA
TGCAGCGTTGGCAGCTATGGGGCCAACGTCCTGACTTTC
CSVGSYGANVLTF
>NA|TRBJ2-1|TRBV5-1|TRBD2
TGCGCCAGCAGCCCGAGGACTAGCGGGGACCGATACAATGAGCAGTTCTTC
CASSPRTSGDRYNEQFF
>many|TRBJ1-4|TRBV6-5|NA
TGTGCCAGCAGTTATTCGTACAGGGCTACTAATGAAAAACTGTTTTTT
CASSYSYRATNEKLFF
>NA|TRBJ1-6|TRBV9|NA
TGTGCCAGCAGCGTAGCAAGCTCCTATAATTCACCCCTCCACTTT
CASSVASSYNSPLHF
>NA|TRBJ2-5|TRBV2|NA
TGTGCCAGCAGTGAACGGCGTCTAGAAGAGACCCAGTACTTC
CASSERRLEETQYF
>few|TRBJ2-7|TRBV2|TRBD2
TGTGCCACCGGGAGGGAGTACGAGCAGTACTTC
CATGREYEQYF
>many|TRBJ2-1|TRBV5-1|NA
TGCGCCAGCAGTTCCCAACCTAACAATGAGCAGTTCTTC
CASSSQPNNEQFF
>many|TRBJ2-1|TRBV6-5|NA
TGTGCCAGCAGAAAGGGGTCCTCCTACAATGAGCAGTTCTTC
CASRKGSSYNEQFF
>NA|TRBJ1-3|TRBV9|NA
TGTGCCAGCAGCGTGACCGGGAATTTTGGTGGAAACACCATATATTTT
CASSVTGNFGGNTIYF
>many|TRBJ1-2|TRBV6-6|NA
TGTGCCAGCGGCCGCACGGGCAGCTACACCTTC
CASGRTGSYTF
>many|TRBJ2-4|TRBV5-1|NA
TGCGCCAGCAGCTGCCTTAGGGCCCGCGGGGCCAAAAACATTCAGTACTTC
CASSCLRARGAKNIQYF
>NA|TRBJ1-3|TRBV7-2|NA
TGTGCCAGCAGCCCGGGGGGCTCTGGAAACACCATAAATTTT
CASSPGGSGNTINF
>NA|TRBJ2-7|TRBV7-2|TRBD2
TGTGCCAGCAGCTTAAGGACTAGTTTACACGAGCAGTACTTC
CASSLRTSLHEQYF
>NA|TRBJ2-3|TRBV7-7|NA
TGTGCTAGCAGCCCGGCCGCAGTTTTGACAGATACGCAGTATTTT
CASSPAAVLTDTQYF
>many|TRBJ2-7|TRBV7-9|TRBD2
TGTGCCAGCAGCTTAGTGCCTAGCGGGAGCCACGAGCAGTACTTC
CASSLVPSGSHEQYF
>NA|TRBJ2-4|TRBV5-6|TRBD1
TGTGCCAGCAGCCCGACAGGGATAGCCAAAAACATTCAGTACTTC
CASSPTGIAKNIQYF
>once|TRBJ2-7|TRBV20-1|NA
TGCAGTGCTATCCAGGGTAGCTTCTACGAGCAGTACTTC
CSAIQGSFYEQYF
>many|TRBJ2-3|TRBV6-6|NA
TGTGCCAGCAACGTGGGACATACAGGCACAGATACGCAGTATTTT
CASNVGHTGTDTQYF
>few|TRBJ2-7|TRBV6-5|TRBD1
TGTGCCAGCAGTTACGTTGCAGACAGGGGGCGCGAGCAGTACTTC
CASSYVADRGREQYF
>NA|TRBJ2-5|TRBV6-1|TRBD1
TGTGCCAGCAGGATAGACAGGGATGAGACCCAGTACTTC
CASRIDRDETQYF
>NA|TRBJ1-5|TRBV7-2|NA
TGTGCCAGCAGCTTACAAGGGGGGCAGGGCCAGCCCCAGCATTTT
CASSLQGGQGQPQHF